What follows is one TCR beta chain and its context. These data belong to a study of T cells in Graves' hyperthyroidism and ophthalmopathy. The source material, RNA transcripts, was used to amplify TCR beta CDR3 regions. With the HTBI primer set, the TCR CDR3 went through a first round of RT-PCR. Each CDR3 protein gets one entry after TCRdb re-called the multiplex PCR reads with MiXCR. The table lists around 580,000 distinct CDR3 sequences, just over 45% of them singletons. Stable Graves' hyperthyroidism meant no ophthalmopathy progression within 18 months. Uncontrolled infection, other autoimmune disease, pregnancy and lactation each barred patients from inclusion. The study based diagnoses on clinical symptoms, serum thyroxine and TRAb, thyroid ultrasound and orbital computed tomography. CDR3 length: 16 amino acids. Germline CDR1 and CDR2: SGHTA and FQGNSA.

The chain combines TRBV7-2 with TRBJ1-5, with D maybe TRBD1 (6 bases). This receptor was taken from a woman aged 18-29 years with Graves' hyperthyroidism. Sequencing was performed on peripheral blood or thyroid tissue (not recorded which). The CDR3 sequence is CASGSPTGRSNQPQHF. CDR3 sequence (DNA): TGTGCTAGCGGCTCACCGACAGGAAGAAGCAATCAGCCCCAGCATTTT.